The clone carrying this TCR beta chain came up once. Study processing details: Reference gene primer amplification gave nucleated cell count estimates. Only in-frame clones appear in the TCRdb table, and some are missing; sequencing was by immunoSEQ multiplex PCR. That table supplies the V and J calls and clone size; D and trimming were determined from the DNA. The sample consists of around 98,000 clones, nearly 90% of them appearing once. V gave up 2 bases and J gave up 10 bases; unmatched junction bases: 8. The CDR3 totals 14 residues. CDR1 is LNHDA and CDR2 is SQIVND in the germline V gene (reference sequence). The data derive from a study of blood T cell repertoires in COVID-19. Looking at the study overall: Sites in the United States, Italy and Spain provided acute and convalescent COVID-19 samples. In each case, the material was cDNA or gDNA derived from T cells, B-cell-depleted T cells, or PBMCs.

The chain is built from TRBV19 and TRBJ1-1, with 9 positions matching TRBD1. The TCR was taken from a man between 70 and 80 years old with acute or convalescent COVID-19. Sequences were obtained from peripheral blood. CDR3 protein: CASSISGQGFSAFF. As DNA, the CDR3 is TGTGCCAGTAGTATAAGTGGACAGGGGTTCTCAGCTTTCTTT.